The 32 T cell receptor beta chains given below trace back to one sample, sequenced in a study of cytomegalovirus exposure and HLA in healthy donors. The PCR contained 60 Vbeta and 13 Jbeta primers. This table comes from immunoSEQ multiplex PCR, and its TCRdb copy is limited to in-frame clones, with some not included. The table records about 110,000 clones, approximately 74% of them present only once. The sequenced sample consisted of PBMCs. These TCRs come from a woman between 40 and 55 years old in good health and CMV-seropositive.

The chain uses TRBV5-5 and TRBJ2-7; D might be TRBD2 (5 bases). The CDR3 consists of 11 residues. Germline CDR1 is SGHKS and CDR2 is YYEKEE (reference sequence). Trimming cost V 2 bases and J 7 bases, with 7 bases left between them. The CDR3 loop reads CASSFPGEQYF. Here the CDR3 DNA reads TGTGCCAGCAGCTTTCCGGGAGAGCAGTACTTC.

V and J are TRBV9 and TRBJ1-1; TRBD1 matches 10 bases. Unmatched junction bases numbered 7, after V lost 4 bases and J lost 4 bases. CDR1 SGDLS and CDR2 YYNGEE come from the germline V gene. The length of the CDR3 is 15 residues. The CDR3 loop reads CASSSHGQGGTEAFF. Written as DNA, the CDR3 is TGTGCCAGCAGCTCCCATGGACAGGGGGGCACTGAAGCTTTCTTT.

V is TRBV19 and J is TRBJ2-1, with 8 bases that match TRBD1. Germline values: CDR1 LNHDA, CDR2 SQIVND (reference sequence). The J segment lost 6 bases and the V segment lost 5 bases, leaving 6 bases of the junction unmatched. The CDR3 totals 14 residues. CDR3 loop: CASSPGQAFNEQFF. DNA for the CDR3: TGTGCCAGTAGTCCGGGACAGGCCTTCAATGAGCAGTTCTTC.

A remark on this clone: An end of the junction differs from the germline gene, which may be a read error. V usage is TRBV7-7 and J usage is TRBJ2-2; no firm D call. CDR1 and CDR2 from the germline V gene are SSHAT and FNYEAQ (reference sequence). The CDR3 totals 16 residues. CDR3 protein: CASSLFIPANTGELFF. The CDR3 region has the DNA TGTGCTAGCAGCTTATTCATACCGGCGAACACCGGGGAGCTGTTTTTT.

The chain combines TRBV11-1 with TRBJ2-5; D remains unclear. The V end was cut by 5 bases, the J end by 9 bases, with 13 bases between. Germline CDR1 is SGHAT and CDR2 is FQDESV (reference sequence). The CDR3 covers 12 residues. DNA for the CDR3: TGTGCCAGCAGCACCCGGAGTGGGTCCCAGTACTTC. Encoded protein: CASSTRSGSQYF.

This CDR3 reads CASSGQGERFF. The CDR3 nucleotides are TGTGCCAGCAGCGGACAGGGCGAGAGGTTCTTC. The V call is TRBV2, the J call TRBJ2-1; 8 positions match TRBD1. The CDR3 covers 11 residues. With 6 bases clipped from V and 15 bases from J, the junction kept 7 bases outside the gene matches. The germline gives CDR1 SNHLY, CDR2 FYNNEI.

The V call is TRBV10-3, the J call TRBJ2-7; a weak D match, TRBD2 (5 bases). Germline assignment: CDR1 ENHRY and CDR2 SYGVKD. CDR3 length: 13 amino acids. V lost 10 bases, J lost 1 base, and 14 bases lay in between. The CDR3, as DNA: TGTGCCACCAGGTCCGGAGGATCCTACGAGCAGTACTTC. Translating it yields CATRSGGSYEQYF.

This chain connects TRBV5-1 to TRBJ2-3, with unresolved D. Germline V gives CDR1 SGHRS, CDR2 YFSETQ. The CDR3 covers 13 residues. V lost 4 bases and J lost 4, with 10 bases in between. CDR3 in DNA: TGCGCCAGCAGCGAGTCCGTGCCAGATACGCAGTATTTT. It codes for CASSESVPDTQYF.

The CDR3 protein is CASSVGTGDSYEQYF. The CDR3 DNA sequence: TGTGCCAGCAGTGTCGGGACAGGAGATTCCTACGAGCAGTACTTC. The chain joins TRBV27 to TRBJ2-7; TRBD1 aligns across 8 bases. With 5 bases clipped from V and 1 base from J, the junction kept 7 bases outside the gene matches. This CDR3 has 15 amino acids. CDR1 MNHEY and CDR2 SMNVEV come from the germline V gene (reference sequence).

There are a few counts of this clone. V usage is TRBV15 and J usage is TRBJ2-7, with D perhaps matching TRBD2 (5 bases). CDR3 length equals 12 residues. Germline V CDR1 and CDR2: LNHNV, YYDKDF (reference sequence). Deletions cut 1 base from V and 6 bases from J, with 7 bases between. The DNA for the CDR3 is TGTGCCACCAGCAGAGTTGGGAGCGAGCAGTACTTC. It specifies CATSRVGSEQYF.

The gene calls are TRBV10-3 and TRBJ1-3; possibly TRBD1 for D (6 bases). Trimming took off 8 bases at V and 1 base at J, with 18 bases between the two ends. The CDR3 extends over 16 amino acids. Germline loops: CDR1 ENHRY, CDR2 SYGVKD. CDR3 residues: CAIREGQRPSGNTIYF. In nucleotides, the CDR3 is TGTGCCATCCGAGAAGGACAGCGTCCATCTGGAAACACCATATATTTT.

The CDR3 loop reads CASSFPGGLSQYF. The CDR3 DNA sequence: TGTGCCAGCAGTTTTCCGGGGGGGCTATCGCAGTATTTT. The chain combines TRBV27 with TRBJ2-3; 8 bases are a match to TRBD2. Trimming at V came to 3 bases and at J to 10 bases, leaving 6 bases not matched to a gene. The germline gives CDR1 MNHEY, CDR2 SMNVEV (reference sequence). The CDR3 sequence is 13 residues long.

This clone was seen a single time. The chain links TRBV7-6 to TRBJ2-7, with 9 bases fitting TRBD2. CDR1 and CDR2 (germline): SGHVS, FNYEAQ. The CDR3 length is 14 residues. The ends lost 6 bases at V and 7 bases at J; junction bases unmatched: 10. The CDR3 region has the DNA TGTGCCAGCAGTCTTGGCGGGGGGGCCGGTGAGCAGTACTTC. It codes for CASSLGGGAGEQYF. The whole variable domain, filled in from reference TRBV7-6 and TRBJ2-7, reads GAGVSQSPRYKVTKRGQDVALRCDPISGHVSLYWYRQALGQGPEFLTYFNYEAQQDKSGLPNDRFSAERPEGSISTLTIQRTEQRDSAMYRCASSLGGGAGEQYFGPGTRLTVT.

The chain combines TRBV18 with TRBJ1-1; TRBD1 matches 8 bases. J gave up 2 bases and V 5 bases, and 7 bases lay outside the gene matches. Per the germline V gene, CDR1 is KGHSH and CDR2 is LQKENI. CDR3 length equals 15 residues. CDR3 nucleotide sequence: TGTGCCAGCTCATCACAGGGACAGGTCAACACTGAAGCTTTCTTT. It codes for CASSSQGQVNTEAFF.

The sample holds a few counts of this clone. The chain uses TRBV7-2 and TRBJ1-5; 8 nucleotides agree with TRBD1. The CDR3 extends over 15 amino acids. Germline trimming cut 5 bases from V and 0 bases from J; bases unmatched to any gene: 3. Germline assignment: CDR1 SGHTA and CDR2 FQGNSA. The CDR3 here is CASSLDRGSNQPQHF. DNA of the CDR3: TGTGCCAGCAGCCTCGACAGGGGTAGCAATCAGCCCCAGCATTTT.

The chain recombines TRBV7-6 with TRBJ1-1; 9 bases map to TRBD1. This CDR3 comprises 14 residues. Trimming removed 1 base from V and 5 bases from J; junction bases left unmatched: 2. Per germline, CDR1 SGHVS and CDR2 FNYEAQ. CDR3 sequence (DNA): TGTGCCAGCAGCTTAGGAGGACAGGGGACTGAAGCTTTCTTT. Amino acids: CASSLGGQGTEAFF.

The chain is built from TRBV7-9 and TRBJ2-5, with 8 nucleotides matching TRBD2. The CDR3 runs 15 residues. CDR1 is SEHNR and CDR2 is FQNEAQ in the germline V gene (reference sequence). V shed 3 bases, J shed 1 base, and the junction held 4 bases outside the gene matches. The CDR3 sequence: CASSFWRGAQETQYF. In DNA form, the CDR3 reads TGTGCCAGCAGCTTCTGGCGGGGGGCCCAAGAGACCCAGTACTTC.

This sequence joins TRBV13 and TRBJ2-4, with a possible D match to TRBD1 (8 bases). V was shortened by 5 bases and J by 1 base, with 15 bases between the two germline ends. Germline CDR1 and CDR2: PRHDT and FYEKMQ (reference sequence). This CDR3 is 16 amino acids long. The CDR3 DNA reads as TGTGCCAGCAGCGTACAGGGGGAGGGTGCCAAAAACATTCAGTACTTC. Its protein product is CASSVQGEGAKNIQYF.

This chain connects TRBV5-1 to TRBJ2-7; weak D call: TRBD2 (7 bases). The germline V and J ends were trimmed by 1 base and 4 bases, with 12 bases remaining between them. This CDR3 has 14 residues. Germline loops: CDR1 SGHRS, CDR2 YFSETQ. The CDR3: CASSLTGGPYEQYF. The CDR3 DNA follows: TGCGCCAGCAGCTTGACGGGGGGCCCATACGAGCAGTACTTC.

The genes are TRBV5-1 and TRBJ1-1; D gene ambiguous. Trimming took off 0 bases at V and 1 base at J, with 10 bases between the two ends. CDR3 length: 15 residues. The germline CDR1 and CDR2 sequences are SGHRS and YFSETQ. This CDR3 is CASSLAEGGNTEAFF. DNA for the CDR3: TGCGCCAGCAGCTTGGCTGAGGGAGGGAACACTGAAGCTTTCTTT.

The chain has TRBV19 and TRBJ2-2; 7 bases map to TRBD1. Germline assignment: CDR1 LNHDA and CDR2 SQIVND (reference sequence). With 3 bases clipped from V and 5 bases from J, the junction kept 12 bases outside the gene matches. CDR3 size: 17 residues. The CDR3: CASSIWKGAHRTGELFF. DNA of the CDR3: TGTGCCAGTAGTATCTGGAAGGGGGCGCATAGGACCGGGGAGCTGTTTTTT.

The chain combines TRBV5-1 with TRBJ2-5; D gene ambiguous. Germline V lookup: CDR1 SGHRS, CDR2 YFSETQ. Trimming removed 4 bases from V and 2 bases from J, with 9 bases in between. The CDR3 runs 13 residues. Written as DNA, the CDR3 is TGCGCCAGCAGCGAACTACAACAAGAGACCCAGTACTTC. Protein: CASSELQQETQYF.

The chain recombines TRBV4-2 with TRBJ1-6; tentatively, D is TRBD1 (5 bases). Trimming took 3 bases from V and 6 from J, leaving 12 bases between them. Germline lookup yields CDR1 LGHNA and CDR2 YNFKEQ. This CDR3 is 15 amino acids long. In nucleotides, the CDR3 is TGTGCCAGCAGCCAGGGGCGCAGGGCTAATTCACCCCTCCACTTT. It translates to CASSQGRRANSPLHF.

The CDR3 here is CASSLEGANQPQHF. Here the CDR3 DNA reads TGTGCCAGCAGCTTAGAGGGGGCAAATCAGCCCCAGCATTTT. J is TRBJ1-5 and V is TRBV7-9; 7 nucleotides align to TRBD1. In germline, CDR1 is SEHNR, CDR2 FQNEAQ (reference sequence). V was pared by 1 base and J by 4 bases, with 1 base of the junction left unmatched. This CDR3 is built from 14 residues.

This clone is a singleton in its sample. The rearrangement links TRBV7-2 to TRBJ2-7, with unresolved D. This CDR3 has 12 residues. Between the trimmed V and J ends, which lost 5 bases and 3 bases, there was a span of 8 bases. Germline V gene sequence: CDR1 SGHTA, CDR2 FQGNSA. CDR3 in DNA: TGTGCCAGCAGCCCCGGGTACTACGAGCAGTACTTC. Translation: CASSPGYYEQYF.

The chain is built from TRBV7-6 and TRBJ1-2, with D unresolved. V shed 0 bases and J shed 8 bases, with 10 bases lying between them. There are 13 residues in the CDR3. Looked up from germline, CDR1 is SGHVS and CDR2 is FNYEAQ. The CDR3 DNA reads as TGTGCCAGCAGCTTAGCGCCGGGGTCCGGCTACACCTTC. It codes for CASSLAPGSGYTF.

There are a few counts of this clone. The V call is TRBV25-1, the J call TRBJ2-6; perhaps TRBD2 as D (6 bases). This CDR3 is 15 amino acids long. Trimming removed 3 bases from V and 0 bases from J, with 6 bases in between. Germline CDR1 MGHDK, CDR2 SYGVNS. In DNA form, the CDR3 reads TGTGCCAGCAGTGACGGGAGCTCTGGGGCCAACGTCCTGACTTTC. Translated, it gives CASSDGSSGANVLTF.

The chain uses TRBV19 and TRBJ1-6; D is unclear. Germline loops: CDR1 LNHDA, CDR2 SQIVND (reference sequence). Trimming left V 3 bases short and J 0 bases short, with 6 bases between. The CDR3 is 15 amino acids. The CDR3 sequence is CASSIHSSYNSPLHF. The DNA of the CDR3 is TGTGCCAGTAGTATCCACAGCTCCTATAATTCACCCCTCCACTTT.

The table lists this clone with a count of one. The chain employs TRBV5-1 and TRBJ2-3; 7 nucleotides match TRBD2. V lost 4 bases, J lost 2 bases, and 4 bases stayed unmatched. The germline V gene has CDR1 SGHRS and CDR2 YFSETQ. This CDR3 has 14 amino acids. The CDR3 region is CASSGGGPTDTQYF. The CDR3 region has the DNA TGCGCCAGCAGCGGGGGGGGACCCACAGATACGCAGTATTTT.

This chain connects TRBV7-3 to TRBJ2-3; 10 bases agree with TRBD2. In germline, CDR1 is SGHTA, CDR2 FQGTGA. The CDR3 is made up of 16 amino acids. V lost 5 bases to trimming and J lost 0 bases; unmatched junction nucleotides: 5. CDR3 residues: CASSVVAGGSTDTQYF. The CDR3 region has the DNA TGTGCCAGCAGCGTGGTAGCGGGGGGCAGCACAGATACGCAGTATTTT.

A few counts support this clone. At one end the junction does not follow the germline gene, possibly because of a read error. The chain uses TRBV7-7 and TRBJ2-7, with 9 bases aligning to TRBD1. Per the germline V gene, CDR1 is SSHAT and CDR2 is FNYEAQ (reference sequence). This CDR3 contains 16 residues. CDR3 region: CASSLTETGGKFEQYF. DNA of the CDR3: TGTGCTAGCAGCTTAACAGAGACAGGGGGTAAGTTCGAGCAGTACTTC.

The sample holds many counts of this clone. The chain is built from TRBV7-9 and TRBJ1-6; TRBD1 agrees at 10 bases. The CDR3 extends over 15 amino acids. The V gene end was trimmed by 6 bases and the J gene end by 9 bases; junction bases not matched to a gene: 8. Germline V CDR1 and CDR2: SEHNR, FQNEAQ (reference sequence). The CDR3 DNA reads TGTGCCAGCAGGGGCCGGGACAGGGGTCCTTCACCCCTCCACTTT. This encodes CASRGRDRGPSPLHF.